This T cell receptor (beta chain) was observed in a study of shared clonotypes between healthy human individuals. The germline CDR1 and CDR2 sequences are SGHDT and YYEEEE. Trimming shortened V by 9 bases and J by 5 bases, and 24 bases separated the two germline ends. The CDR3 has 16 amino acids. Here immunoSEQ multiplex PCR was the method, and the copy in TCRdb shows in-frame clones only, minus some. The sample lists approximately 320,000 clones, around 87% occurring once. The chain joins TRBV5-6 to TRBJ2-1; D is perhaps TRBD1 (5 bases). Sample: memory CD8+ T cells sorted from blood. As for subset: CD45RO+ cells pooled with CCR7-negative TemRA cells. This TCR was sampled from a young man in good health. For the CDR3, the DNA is TGTGCCACCGACCGCTGGGGCTGGGAAGGAAACAATGAGCAGTTCTTC. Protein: CATDRWGWEGNNEQFF.